Relative to its sample, the clone carrying this TCR beta chain is medium-sized. Its antigen is unknown. As for the cDNA, it was generated by 5'RACE with 10-nucleotide random UMIs. One entry per CDR3 protein, called by TCRdb with MiXCR from the 5' RACE reads. Of fewer than 20,000 distinct CDR3 sequences detected, over 25% appear once; the ten largest clones hold 33%. The study built unsorted libraries from 2 million PBMCs kept at -80 C. These data are taken from a study of neurological immune-mediated disorders. General study results and limits: There were no CDR3 amino acid sequences shared by expanded clones across subjects, a result suggesting private repertoires in all groups. Falling below healthy controls, multiple sclerosis showed the least TCR clonal expansion, while HTLV-1-associated myelopathy showed the most.

Sequencing used PBMCs. The receptor was isolated from a man aged 50-59 years with HTLV-1-associated myelopathy (HAM/TSP).

The CDR3 region has the DNA TGCGCCAGCAGCTTGGTGGGTTTGGGGCCTACGAACACCGGGGAGCTGTTTTTT. It encodes CASSLVGLGPTNTGELFF. The rearrangement uses TRBV5-1 and TRBJ2-2, with D perhaps matching TRBD1 (5 bases). Germline V CDR1 and CDR2: SGHRS, YFSETQ. V dropped 0 bases and J dropped 0 bases, with 15 bases sitting between them. The CDR3 is made up of 18 amino acids.